A single sample is the source of the 32 T cell receptor beta chains below, sequenced in a study of CD8 T cells in ankylosing spondylitis. Their cognate antigens are unknown. TCRdb fed the 5' RACE reads into MiXCR, producing one record per CDR3 protein. The profile shows roughly 670,000 distinct CDR3 sequences, roughly 20% of them singletons. Study-level findings and limits: Blood from ankylosing spondylitis patients appeared to carry a characteristic roughly 8-variant TCR beta motif.

Sequencing used blood, either unsorted or a sorted T cell fraction (not recorded which). The receptor source for this set is a male donor with ankylosing spondylitis.

The chain carries TRBV4-3 and TRBJ2-1, with 7 bases identical to TRBD2. The CDR3 consists of 16 residues. Germline-derived CDR1 and CDR2 are LGHNA and YSLEER. Losses at the gene ends were 0 bases for V and 7 bases for J; bases not matched to a gene: 9. CDR3 DNA: TGCGCCAGCAGCCAAGATAGCGGGCTTAGGGCGAATGAGCAGTTCTTC. Encoded protein: CASSQDSGLRANEQFF.

V usage is TRBV7-9 and J usage is TRBJ1-1; D is unresolved. In germline, CDR1 is SEHNR, CDR2 FQNEAQ (reference sequence). The CDR3 runs to 15 residues. V was clipped by 3 bases and J by 2 bases, with 13 bases between them. CDR3 protein: CASSLSLGSNTEAFF. The CDR3, as DNA: TGTGCCAGCAGCTTGTCCCTGGGCAGTAACACTGAAGCTTTCTTT. The whole variable domain, remainder taken from reference TRBV7-9 and TRBJ1-1, is DTGVSQNPRHKITKRGQNVTFRCDPISEHNRLYWYRQTLGQGPEFLTYFQNEAQLEKSRLLSDRFSAERPKGSFSTLEIQRTEQGDSAMYLCASSLSLGSNTEAFFGQGTRLTVV.

This clonotype was found many times. The V call is TRBV12-3 or TRBV12-4, the J call TRBJ2-5, with D possibly being TRBD1 or TRBD2 (5 bases each). The V and J ends lost 1 base and 5 bases respectively, with 14 bases between them. This CDR3 has 15 residues. The CDR3 nucleotides read TGTGCCAGCAGTTTAGAGTGGGGGACCCGGGAGACCCAGTACTTC. Amino acid sequence: CASSLEWGTRETQYF.

CDR3 loop: CASSTGSSEAFF. The CDR3 DNA reads TGTGCCAGCAGCACAGGTAGTTCTGAAGCTTTCTTT. This chain connects TRBV27 to TRBJ1-1; D may be TRBD1 (5 bases). The germline V gene encodes CDR1 MNHEY and CDR2 SMNVEV (reference sequence). The CDR3 is made up of 12 amino acids. Trimming took off 6 bases at V and 6 bases at J, with 11 bases between the two ends.

This clonotype is a singleton in its sample. The J gene is TRBJ1-1, the V gene TRBV15; TRBD1 aligns across 12 bases. After removal of 9 bases from V and 5 bases from J, the junction contained 10 bases not matched to a gene. CDR1 LNHNV and CDR2 YYDKDF come from the germline V gene (reference sequence). The CDR3 is 15 amino acids. CDR3 nucleotide sequence: TGTGCCACTATTGGGACAGGGGGCGCGGGGACTGAAGCTTTCTTT. Its protein is CATIGTGGAGTEAFF.

The CDR3 protein is CASSYRGIIYEQYF. For the CDR3, the DNA is TGTGCCAGCAGCTACCGAGGTATCATCTACGAGCAGTACTTC. The J gene is TRBJ2-7, the V gene TRBV7-2; D call uncertain. V gave up 4 bases and J gave up 3 bases, with 13 bases separating them. CDR1 and CDR2 (germline): SGHTA, FQGNSA. The CDR3 has 14 amino acids.

There are a few counts of this clonotype. The V and J genes are TRBV15 and TRBJ1-2; 10 bases map to TRBD1. Germline V gene lookup returns CDR1 LNHNV and CDR2 YYDKDF (reference sequence). The CDR3 is 15 amino acids. The ends lost 5 bases at V and 5 bases at J; junction bases unmatched: 8. Written as DNA, the CDR3 is TGTGCCACCAGCGAGAGTCGGACAGGGGGATATGGCTACACCTTC. Protein: CATSESRTGGYGYTF.

The chain couples TRBV11-2 to TRBJ1-6; TRBD1 agrees at 9 bases. The germline V gene encodes CDR1 SGHAT and CDR2 FQNNGV. The V and J ends lost 1 base and 14 bases, in that order; junction bases with no gene match: 9. The length of the CDR3 is 15 residues. The CDR3 coding sequence is TGTGCCAGCAGCTTAGGGGGATGGGGACAGGGATCCCTCCACTTT. This sequence encodes CASSLGGWGQGSLHF.

V is TRBV6-1 and J is TRBJ2-1; 9 positions agree with TRBD2. The CDR3 extends over 15 amino acids. V was clipped by 5 bases and J by 3 bases; unmatched bases: 5. CDR1 and CDR2 from the germline V gene are MNHNS and SASEGT. The CDR3 DNA sequence: TGTGCCAGCAGTCCACTAGCGGGTTACTACAATGAGCAGTTCTTC. It encodes CASSPLAGYYNEQFF.

Ten or more counts support this clonotype. The chain links TRBV12-3 or TRBV12-4 to TRBJ2-7, with 14 bases fitting TRBD2. V shed 4 bases, J shed 3 bases, and the junction held 2 bases outside the gene matches. This CDR3 spans 15 amino acids. The CDR3 loop is CASSSGLAGGYEQYF. CDR3 coding DNA: TGTGCCAGCAGTTCTGGACTAGCGGGGGGCTACGAGCAGTACTTC.

The V call is TRBV5-1, the J call TRBJ2-3; 12 bases align to TRBD2. J gave up 9 bases and V 4 bases, and 9 bases lay outside the gene matches. Germline V gene sequence: CDR1 SGHRS, CDR2 YFSETQ. The CDR3 loop spans 15 amino acids. The CDR3 is CASSESSGGASTQYF. The CDR3 DNA reads as TGCGCCAGCAGCGAGTCTAGCGGGGGGGCCTCCACGCAGTATTTT.

The chain joins TRBV7-3 to TRBJ2-2; possible D gene TRBD2, 5 bases. Germline lookup yields CDR1 SGHTA and CDR2 FQGTGA. Trimming left V 5 bases short and J 6 bases short, with 13 bases between. This CDR3 contains 14 residues. The DNA of the CDR3 is TGTGCCAGCAGCCCGAAAGGCGGGTCCGGGGAGCTGTTTTTT. Encoded protein: CASSPKGGSGELFF.

This clonotype came up a few times. The chain carries TRBV7-2 and TRBJ1-2, with TRBD1 as a possible D gene (5 bases). The germline gives CDR1 SGHTA, CDR2 FQGNSA. Deletions cut 5 bases from V and 2 bases from J, with 15 bases between. The CDR3 length is 15 residues. CDR3 in amino acids: CASSPSGGTNYGYTF. The CDR3 coding sequence is TGTGCCAGCAGCCCGAGCGGGGGGACCAACTATGGCTACACCTTC.

The genes are TRBV3-1 and TRBJ2-7; TRBD2 matches 10 bases. V was clipped by 11 bases and J by 7 bases; unmatched bases: 14. The CDR3 contains 14 residues. Germline assignment: CDR1 LGHDT and CDR2 YNNKEL (reference sequence). CDR3 loop: CAAGDSGRSGEQYF. For the CDR3, the DNA is TGTGCCGCGGGGGATAGCGGGAGGTCGGGGGAGCAGTACTTC.

V usage is TRBV5-4 and J usage is TRBJ1-1; D call uncertain. Germline V gene sequence: CDR1 SGHNT, CDR2 YYREEE (reference sequence). With 1 base removed from V and 0 bases from J, the gap between germline ends came to 7 bases. The CDR3 loop spans 14 amino acids. CDR3 sequence: CASSLLSMNTEAFF. The DNA of the CDR3 is TGTGCCAGCAGCTTGCTCAGTATGAACACTGAAGCTTTCTTT.

This clonotype was counted only a few times. The V gene is TRBV12-3 or TRBV12-4, the J gene TRBJ1-2; D may be TRBD1 (5 bases). CDR3 length equals 12 residues. V gave up 7 bases and J gave up 5 bases, with 11 bases separating them. CDR3 in amino acids: CASTLGEYGYTF. CDR3 coding DNA: TGTGCCAGCACCCTGGGGGAATATGGCTACACCTTC.

V is TRBV5-1 and J is TRBJ2-7; D is possibly TRBD1 (6 bases). Germline values: CDR1 SGHRS, CDR2 YFSETQ. There are 16 residues in the CDR3. Trimming removed 0 bases from V and 7 bases from J, with 20 bases in between. This CDR3 reads CASSLVPGSVQGEQYF. The DNA for the CDR3 is TGCGCCAGCAGCTTGGTTCCGGGGTCGGTTCAGGGGGAGCAGTACTTC.

The chain uses TRBV7-8 and TRBJ2-3; the D is unclear. Germline values: CDR1 SGHVS, CDR2 FQNEAQ. Deletions cut 3 bases from V and 2 bases from J, with 12 bases between. CDR3 length: 15 amino acids. The CDR3 spells CASSLGTTLTDTQYF. The CDR3 DNA reads TGTGCCAGCAGCTTGGGCACGACACTCACAGATACGCAGTATTTT.

This clonotype has ten or more counts. The chain has TRBV20-1 and TRBJ1-2; D not certain. Per the germline V gene, CDR1 is DFQATT and CDR2 is SNEGSKA (reference sequence). This CDR3 is built from 13 residues. Between the trimmed V and J ends, which lost 3 bases and 4 bases, there was a span of 12 bases. The CDR3 region has the DNA TGCAGTGCTAGCACCGGTTCCAGCTATGGCTACACCTTC. As protein: CSASTGSSYGYTF.

The CDR3 DNA follows: TGCAGTGCTAGAGGGCTAGCGGGAGCAGACAATGAGCAGTTCTTC. Encoded protein: CSARGLAGADNEQFF. V and J are TRBV20-1 and TRBJ2-1; TRBD2 agrees at 10 bases. J was trimmed by 5 bases and V by 1 base; bases with no gene match: 5. Per the germline V gene, CDR1 is DFQATT and CDR2 is SNEGSKA (reference sequence). The CDR3 spans 15 residues.

V is TRBV12-3 or TRBV12-4 and J is TRBJ2-7; 7 bases line up with TRBD2. The junction had 9 bases not matched to a gene; V was cut back by 6 bases and J by 1 base. CDR3 length: 15 amino acids. This chain's CDR3 is CASSPGGKGSYEQYF. CDR3 coding DNA: TGTGCCAGCAGCCCCGGGGGGAAGGGTTCCTACGAGCAGTACTTC.

The gene calls are TRBV20-1 and TRBJ2-1, with D maybe TRBD2 (7 bases). The V gene lost 2 bases and the J gene lost 10 bases, with 21 bases spanning the gap. This CDR3 has 15 amino acids. CDR1 is DFQATT, CDR2 SNEGSKA, per germline (reference sequence). The CDR3 DNA reads TGCAGTGCTAGATCCGGCTCGGGGGCGGGGGAAGAGCAGTTCTTC. Translating it yields CSARSGSGAGEEQFF.

This chain links TRBV4-1 with TRBJ2-2, with TRBD2 matching 8 bases. J gave up 5 bases and V 6 bases, and 8 bases lay outside the gene matches. The CDR3 contains 15 residues. Germline V lookup: CDR1 MGHRA, CDR2 YSYEKL. The CDR3 sequence is CASSREGVGTGELFF. CDR3 nucleotide sequence: TGCGCCAGCAGTCGGGAGGGGGTTGGGACCGGGGAGCTGTTTTTT.

This chain connects TRBV6-1 to TRBJ2-1, with TRBD1 identical over 8 bases. Germline CDR1 reads MNHNS; CDR2 reads SASEGT. V was clipped by 5 bases and J by 4 bases; unmatched bases: 13. The CDR3 spans 17 residues. The CDR3 bases are TGTGCCAGCAGTCCAAATTTCCTAGGACAGGGTTACAATGAGCAGTTCTTC. Translating it yields CASSPNFLGQGYNEQFF.

The chain is built from TRBV20-1 and TRBJ2-3, with TRBD2 identical over 9 bases. The V and J ends lost 2 bases and 6 bases, in that order; junction bases with no gene match: 12. The CDR3 loop spans 16 amino acids. The germline V gene has CDR1 DFQATT and CDR2 SNEGSKA (reference sequence). This CDR3 is CSARTASGKRWDTQYF. CDR3 in DNA: TGCAGTGCTAGAACAGCTAGCGGGAAGAGGTGGGATACGCAGTATTTT.

The table lists this clonotype with a few counts. The J gene is TRBJ2-3, the V gene TRBV29-1; D not certain. The CDR3 sequence is 14 residues long. Per germline, CDR1 SQVTM and CDR2 ANQGSEA. V was clipped by 3 bases and J by 2 bases, with 12 bases between them. The CDR3 nucleotides are TGCAGCGTTGATATCCACCCTAACACAGATACGCAGTATTTT. This encodes CSVDIHPNTDTQYF.

This sequence joins TRBV6-2 or TRBV6-3 and TRBJ2-7; weak D call: TRBD2 (6 bases). Germline V CDR1 and CDR2: MNHEY, SVGEGT. The CDR3 length is 11 residues. V dropped 3 bases and J dropped 9 bases, with 9 bases sitting between them. In DNA form, the CDR3 reads TGTGCCAGCAGTTATGGGACTCTGCAGTACTTC. It specifies CASSYGTLQYF.

The rearrangement joins TRBV29-1 to TRBJ2-1; 8 bases agree with TRBD2. The CDR3 extends over 16 amino acids. Germline CDR1 reads SQVTM; CDR2 reads ANQGSEA. Germline trimming cut 4 bases from V and 4 bases from J; bases unmatched to any gene: 12. CDR3 DNA sequence: TGCAGCGTTGTCTCCGGAGGCCTAGCGGGTTACAATGAGCAGTTCTTC. It is translated as CSVVSGGLAGYNEQFF.

The genes are TRBV3-1 and TRBJ2-5, with D perhaps matching TRBD1 or TRBD2 (7 bases each). V was cut by 10 bases and J by 4 bases, with 22 bases left in between. The CDR3 length is 15 residues. The V gene's germline CDR1 is LGHDT and CDR2 YNNKEL (reference sequence). CDR3 DNA: TGTGCCACCTGCCCCCAGGGGGGGACCCGAGAGACCCAGTACTTC. This codes for CATCPQGGTRETQYF.

The rearrangement links TRBV9 to TRBJ2-2; tentative D call: TRBD2 (6 bases). The V and J ends lost 8 bases and 15 bases respectively, with 17 bases between them. The CDR3 totals 11 residues. Germline assignment: CDR1 SGDLS and CDR2 YYNGEE. The CDR3 sequence is CASGGAYGVFF. The CDR3 DNA reads as TGTGCCAGTGGCGGGGCCTATGGTGTGTTTTTT.

This CDR3 is CASSEGPRFNYGYTF. DNA for the CDR3: TGTGCCAGCAGTGAAGGTCCGAGATTCAACTATGGCTACACCTTC. This chain uses TRBV6-1 with TRBJ1-2; D not certain. Germline assignment: CDR1 MNHNS and CDR2 SASEGT. This CDR3 has 15 amino acids. The V end lost 1 base, the J end lost 2 bases, and 11 bases lay between the germline ends.

This clonotype was detected once. The chain joins TRBV6-5 to TRBJ2-7, with D perhaps being TRBD1 or TRBD2 (6 bases each). The CDR3 is 15 amino acids. V shed 0 bases and J shed 4 bases, with 13 bases lying between them. Germline values: CDR1 MNHEY, CDR2 SVGAGI. This CDR3 reads CASSYSIEGGYEQYF. The CDR3 bases are TGTGCCAGCAGTTACTCCATAGAAGGGGGGTACGAGCAGTACTTC.